The source of this T cell receptor (beta chain) is a study of T-cell reconstitution after alpha-beta-depleted transplantation in children. Preparation of the TCRbeta library involved a method that used unique molecular identifiers. TCRdb used MiXCR to reprocess the PCR reads, holding one entry per CDR3 protein. The sample lists 80,000 or so distinct CDR3 sequences, around 14% seen once, with 27% in the top ten. As regards this clonotype: One junction end does not reproduce the germline sequence, and a read error may be involved.

The CDR3 sequence is 16 residues long. Per germline, CDR1 SGHRS and CDR2 YFSETQ. The sequencing here drew on PBMCs, mostly from graft donor cells, taken 180 days after TCRalphabeta/CD19-depleted stem cell transplant. The chain couples TRBV5-1 to TRBJ2-2, with TRBD1 identical over 9 bases. The source is a male patient aged 2 to 10 who had a stem cell transplant for acute lymphoblastic leukemia, so the T cells may come from the graft donor. CDR3 sequence (DNA): TGCGCCAGCAGCTCACGAGGGACAGGGTTGGCCGGGGAGCTGCTTTTT. Translated, it gives CASSSRGTGLAGELLF.